Presented here are 16 T cell receptor beta chains from one specimen sequenced in a study of vaccination and CD4 T cells after COVID-19. An Oncomine TCR Beta short-read assay was used to sequence the DNA from cultured CD4+ T cells. TCRdb re-analysed the PCR reads in MiXCR, keeping a single row per CDR3 protein. The table includes more than 6,500 distinct CDR3 sequences, roughly 76% detected once. Treatment in this sample: approximately nine-day PBMC culture with coronavirus spike peptide pools or control peptides (ViraFEST assay). Their cognate antigens are unknown. Sequenced: CD4+ T cells from blood, cultured in vitro. These receptors were taken from a human donor who had recovered from COVID-19.

V usage is TRBV19 and J usage is TRBJ1-5, with a tentative D call TRBD1 (5 bases). The V gene lost 7 bases and the J gene lost 7 bases, with 20 bases spanning the gap. Germline V gives CDR1 LNHDA, CDR2 SQIVND (reference sequence). The CDR3 has 15 amino acids. CDR3 nucleotide sequence: TGTGCCAGTACGGTTCTTGGGCAGGGCGGGCAGCCCCAGCATTTT. Protein sequence: CASTVLGQGGQPQHF.

This clonotype turned up a few times. V and J are TRBV20-1 and TRBJ2-7, with D possibly matching TRBD1 (5 bases). This CDR3 is 13 amino acids long. Germline lookup yields CDR1 DFQATT and CDR2 SNEGSKA (reference sequence). Trimming cost V 5 bases and J 5 bases, with 16 bases left between them. In DNA form, the CDR3 reads TGCAGTGCTCACCGGCAGGGCAACCACGAGCAGTACTTC. Translating it yields CSAHRQGNHEQYF.

In this sample, this clonotype turned up once. The CDR3 nucleotides are TGTGCCAGCAACAAGCAGGGGTGGAATTCACCCCTCCACTTT. Translation gives CASNKQGWNSPLHF. The V and J genes are TRBV27 and TRBJ1-6; TRBD1 is a possible D gene (6 bases). CDR3 length: 14 amino acids. Looked up from germline, CDR1 is MNHEY and CDR2 is SMNVEV (reference sequence). V shed 7 bases and J shed 7 bases, with 14 bases lying between them.

This clonotype occurred a few times. The chain uses TRBV20-1 and TRBJ1-4, with TRBD1 identical over 10 bases. J gave up 8 bases and V 1 base, and 7 bases lay outside the gene matches. The CDR3 is 15 residues long. CDR1 DFQATT and CDR2 SNEGSKA come from the germline V gene (reference sequence). The chain's CDR3 is CSARALTGGNEKLFF. As DNA, the CDR3 is TGCAGTGCTAGAGCACTGACAGGGGGCAACGAAAAACTGTTTTTT.

The rearrangement links TRBV7-2 to TRBJ1-2; the match to TRBD1 covers 10 bases. The CDR3 runs 14 residues. V lost 5 bases, J lost 7 bases, and 7 bases stayed unmatched. Germline CDR1 SGHTA, CDR2 FQGNSA. This CDR3 is CASSPSGTGVGYTF. The CDR3 nucleotides are TGTGCCAGCAGCCCCTCCGGGACAGGGGTTGGCTACACCTTC.

This rearrangement joins TRBV20-1 to TRBJ2-1; tentative D call: TRBD1 (6 bases). Germline values: CDR1 DFQATT, CDR2 SNEGSKA (reference sequence). Trimming took 5 bases from V and 4 from J, leaving 15 bases between them. The CDR3 has 14 residues. The CDR3 here is CSAPTKQGYNEQFF. CDR3 coding DNA: TGCAGTGCTCCGACGAAGCAGGGGTACAATGAGCAGTTCTTC.

The rearrangement uses TRBV6-1 and TRBJ1-1; D is unclear. Trimming shortened V by 6 bases and J by 9 bases, and 17 bases separated the two germline ends. CDR1 MNHNS and CDR2 SASEGT come from the germline V gene. This CDR3 has 13 residues. The CDR3: CASRTVGSGKAFF. Here the CDR3 DNA reads TGTGCCAGCAGAACAGTTGGGTCGGGGAAAGCTTTCTTT.

The gene calls are TRBV2 and TRBJ2-1; 8 nucleotides line up with TRBD2. With V trimmed by 7 bases and J by 2 bases, 7 bases remained unmatched. The CDR3 loop spans 15 amino acids. CDR1 SNHLY and CDR2 FYNNEI come from the germline V gene. The CDR3 here is CASKMDGRAYNEQFF. CDR3 DNA: TGTGCCAGCAAAATGGACGGGAGGGCCTACAATGAGCAGTTCTTC.

The rearrangement links TRBV19 to TRBJ1-1; 7 positions agree with TRBD1. The length of the CDR3 is 14 residues. J lost 5 bases, V lost 5 bases, and 8 bases had no gene match. Germline-derived CDR1 and CDR2 are LNHDA and SQIVND (reference sequence). DNA of the CDR3: TGTGCCAGTAGTCCTCAGGGGGGGAGAACTGAAGCTTTCTTT. It codes for CASSPQGGRTEAFF.

The V gene is TRBV25-1, the J gene TRBJ1-6; D call uncertain. The ends were cut back, 2 bases at V and 12 bases at J, with 11 bases in the middle. CDR3 length: 13 residues. CDR1 is MGHDK and CDR2 is SYGVNS in the germline V gene. The CDR3, as DNA: TGTGCCAGCAGTGAAAAGCCGTCTAGACCCCTCCACTTT. This codes for CASSEKPSRPLHF.

J is TRBJ1-6 and V is TRBV10-3; D perhaps matches TRBD1 (5 bases). The CDR3 extends over 17 amino acids. Germline CDR1 reads ENHRY; CDR2 reads SYGVKD. V was trimmed by 6 bases and J by 0 bases, leaving 15 bases between them. The CDR3 DNA reads TGTGCCATCAGGGGGGAGAACCTCTCCTCCTATAATTCACCCCTCCACTTT. This translates into CAIRGENLSSYNSPLHF.

The sample holds a few counts of this clonotype. CDR3 residues: CASSQDPGTGGYGYTF. The CDR3 nucleotides read TGCGCCAGCAGCCAAGATCCCGGGACAGGGGGCTATGGCTACACCTTC. This chain uses TRBV4-3 with TRBJ1-2; 11 positions match TRBD1. V trimming: 0 bases; J trimming: 4 bases; junction bases outside the gene matches: 4. CDR1 is LGHNA, CDR2 YSLEER, per germline. The CDR3 covers 16 residues.

This clonotype showed up just once. The rearrangement uses TRBV7-8 and TRBJ2-5; 8 nucleotides line up with TRBD1. J lost 1 base, V lost 8 bases, and 12 bases had no gene match. The CDR3 has 16 residues. Looked up from germline, CDR1 is SGHVS and CDR2 is FQNEAQ. CDR3 DNA sequence: TGTGCCAGCGGATATTGGGGACAGGTTGTCCAAGAGACCCAGTACTTC. This codes for CASGYWGQVVQETQYF.

V gene TRBV20-1 combines with J gene TRBJ1-6; perhaps TRBD1 as D (6 bases). This CDR3 comprises 14 residues. Per the germline V gene, CDR1 is DFQATT and CDR2 is SNEGSKA (reference sequence). V lost 6 bases to trimming and J lost 6 bases, with 15 bases between them. CDR3: CSAGRDTLNSPLHF. DNA for the CDR3: TGCAGTGCCGGCCGGGACACACTTAATTCACCCCTCCACTTT.

This clonotype is large within its sample. The V gene is TRBV7-2, the J gene TRBJ1-3; the D gene is possibly TRBD1 (5 bases). CDR1 and CDR2 from the germline V gene are SGHTA and FQGNSA. Trimming left V 6 bases short and J 1 base short, with 7 bases between. The CDR3 sequence is 13 residues long. CDR3 nucleotides: TGTGCCAGCAGAGGGGATTCTGGAAACACCATATATTTT. Amino acids: CASRGDSGNTIYF.

The chain combines TRBV15 with TRBJ1-5; D uncertain. Between the trimmed V and J ends, which lost 0 bases and 3 bases, there was a span of 9 bases. This CDR3 spans 15 amino acids. Germline V lookup: CDR1 LNHNV, CDR2 YYDKDF (reference sequence). The CDR3 region has the DNA TGTGCCACCAGCAGAGAAATAACCCTCAATCAGCCCCAGCATTTT. Translating it yields CATSREITLNQPQHF.